This TCR beta chain was retrieved from a study of shared clonotypes between healthy human individuals. Study-wide findings and caveats: Generation probability values for non-shared clonotypes were lower than those for clonotypes shared by all four donors.

In the CD4+ fraction, cells were divided into CD45RA+ naive and CD45RA-negative memory subsets. A word on this clone: Its antigen remains unknown.

Authors' analysis steps: ImmunoSEQ output held junction-only sequences without quality scores, so filtering differed. The data were produced by immunoSEQ multiplex PCR, yet TCRdb's version contains in-frame clones alone and is incomplete. Clone size and the V and J calls come from that table; the DNA yielded D and trimming. The sample lists over a million clones, approximately 98.5% seen once, with about 0.34% in the top ten. CDR1 and CDR2 (germline): SGDLS, YYNGEE. The CDR3 totals 15 residues. V lost 3 bases and J 5 bases, leaving 17 bases between the germline ends. The receptor's source is a man aged 30 to 45 in good health. Sample: naive CD4+ T cells sorted from blood. This sample's subset: CD45RA+ positively selected. This chain links TRBV9 with TRBJ2-5, with D unresolved. CDR3 sequence (DNA): TGTGCCAGCAGCGCCCATCTAGGGATCGGGGAGACCCAGTACTTC. Amino acid sequence: CASSAHLGIGETQYF.